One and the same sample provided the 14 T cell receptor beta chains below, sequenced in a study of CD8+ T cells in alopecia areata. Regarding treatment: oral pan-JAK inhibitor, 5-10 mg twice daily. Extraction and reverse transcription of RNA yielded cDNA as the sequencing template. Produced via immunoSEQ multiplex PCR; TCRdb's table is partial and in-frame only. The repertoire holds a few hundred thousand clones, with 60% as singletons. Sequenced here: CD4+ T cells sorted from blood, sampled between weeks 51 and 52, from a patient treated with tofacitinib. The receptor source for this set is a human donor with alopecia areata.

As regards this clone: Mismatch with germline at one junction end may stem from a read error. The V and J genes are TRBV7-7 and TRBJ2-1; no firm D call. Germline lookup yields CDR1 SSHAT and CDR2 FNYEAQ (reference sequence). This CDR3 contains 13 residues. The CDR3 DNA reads TGTGCTAGCAGACCCTTGGGAAAGGGTGAGCAGTTCTTC. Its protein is CASRPLGKGEQFF.

For the CDR3, the DNA is TGTGCCAGCAGCTTGGGGGACATGAACACTGAAGCTTTCTTT. Its translation is CASSLGDMNTEAFF. The chain links TRBV11-1 to TRBJ1-1; D is perhaps TRBD1 (6 bases). Trimming pared 3 bases from V and 0 bases from J, leaving 8 bases between. CDR3 length: 14 residues. Germline V lookup: CDR1 SGHAT, CDR2 FQDESV (reference sequence). Using reference TRBV11-1 and TRBJ1-1 for the parts outside the CDR3, the full variable domain is EAEVAQSPRYKITEKSQAVAFWCDPISGHATLYWYRQILGQGPELLVQFQDESVVDDSQLPKDRFSAERLKGVDSTLKIQPAELGDSAMYLCASSLGDMNTEAFFGQGTRLTVV.

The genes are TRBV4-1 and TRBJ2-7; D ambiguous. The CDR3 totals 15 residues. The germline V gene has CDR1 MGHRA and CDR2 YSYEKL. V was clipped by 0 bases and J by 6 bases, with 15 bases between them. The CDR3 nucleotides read TGCGCCAGCAGCCAAGAGGCTATATGGGTGAGCGAGCAGTACTTC. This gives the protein CASSQEAIWVSEQYF.

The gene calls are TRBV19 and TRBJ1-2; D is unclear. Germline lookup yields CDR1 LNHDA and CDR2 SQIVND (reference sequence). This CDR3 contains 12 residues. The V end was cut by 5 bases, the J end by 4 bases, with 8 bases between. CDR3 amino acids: CASSERVYGYTF. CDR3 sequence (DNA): TGTGCCAGTAGTGAGCGAGTCTATGGCTACACCTTC.

This chain's CDR3 is CSVEGGRASGYEQYF. The CDR3 DNA follows: TGCAGCGTTGAAGGAGGGAGGGCCTCGGGTTACGAGCAGTACTTC. The V and J genes are TRBV29-1 and TRBJ2-7, with 7 bases lining up with TRBD2. The germline CDR1 and CDR2 sequences are SQVTM and ANQGSEA. CDR3 length: 15 amino acids. Unmatched junction bases numbered 10, after V lost 1 base and J lost 4 bases.

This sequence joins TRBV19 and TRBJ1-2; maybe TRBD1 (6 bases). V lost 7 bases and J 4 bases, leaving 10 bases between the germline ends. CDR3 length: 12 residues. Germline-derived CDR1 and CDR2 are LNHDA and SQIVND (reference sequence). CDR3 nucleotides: TGTGCCAGTACCGCAGGGGCCTATGGCTACACCTTC. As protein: CASTAGAYGYTF.

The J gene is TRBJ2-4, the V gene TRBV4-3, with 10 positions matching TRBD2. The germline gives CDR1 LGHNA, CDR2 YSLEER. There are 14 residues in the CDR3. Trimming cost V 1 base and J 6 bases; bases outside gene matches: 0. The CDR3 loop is CASSQGLAGNIQYF. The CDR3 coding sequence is TGCGCCAGCAGCCAAGGACTAGCGGGAAACATTCAGTACTTC.

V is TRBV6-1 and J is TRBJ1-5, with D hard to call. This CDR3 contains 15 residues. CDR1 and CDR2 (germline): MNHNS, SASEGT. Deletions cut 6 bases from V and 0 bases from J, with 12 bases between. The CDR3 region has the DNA TGTGCCAGCAGCCTCACATCTTATAGCAATCAGCCCCAGCATTTT. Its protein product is CASSLTSYSNQPQHF.

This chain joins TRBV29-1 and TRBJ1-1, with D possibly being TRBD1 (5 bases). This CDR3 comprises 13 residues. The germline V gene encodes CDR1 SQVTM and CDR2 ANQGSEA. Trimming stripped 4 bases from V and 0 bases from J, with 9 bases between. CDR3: CSVGGIMNTEAFF. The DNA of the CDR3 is TGCAGCGTTGGGGGGATCATGAACACTGAAGCTTTCTTT.

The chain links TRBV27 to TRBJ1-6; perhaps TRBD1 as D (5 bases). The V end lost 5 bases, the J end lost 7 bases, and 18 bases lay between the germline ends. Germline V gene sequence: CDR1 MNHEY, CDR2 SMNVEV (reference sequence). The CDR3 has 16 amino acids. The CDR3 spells CASSLLPGGGNSPLHF. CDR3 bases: TGTGCCAGCAGTCTCCTCCCGGGGGGGGGAAATTCACCCCTCCACTTT.

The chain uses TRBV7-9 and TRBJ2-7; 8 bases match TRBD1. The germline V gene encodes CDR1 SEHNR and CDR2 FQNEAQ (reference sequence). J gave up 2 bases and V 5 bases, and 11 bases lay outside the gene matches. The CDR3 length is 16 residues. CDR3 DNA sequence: TGTGCCAGCAGCCACCGCCCGGGACAGGATACCTACGAGCAGTACTTC. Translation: CASSHRPGQDTYEQYF. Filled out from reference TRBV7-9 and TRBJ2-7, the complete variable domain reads DTGVSQNPRHKITKRGQNVTFRCDPISEHNRLYWYRQTLGQGPEFLTYFQNEAQLEKSRLLSDRFSAERPKGSFSTLEIQRTEQGDSAMYLCASSHRPGQDTYEQYFGPGTRLTVT.

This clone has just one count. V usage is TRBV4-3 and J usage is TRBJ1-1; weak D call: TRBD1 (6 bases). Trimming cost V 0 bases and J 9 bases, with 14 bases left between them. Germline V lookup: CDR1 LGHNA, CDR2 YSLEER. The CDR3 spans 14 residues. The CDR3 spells CASSQDRGARKAFF. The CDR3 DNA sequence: TGCGCCAGCAGCCAAGATCGGGGGGCGCGGAAAGCTTTCTTT.

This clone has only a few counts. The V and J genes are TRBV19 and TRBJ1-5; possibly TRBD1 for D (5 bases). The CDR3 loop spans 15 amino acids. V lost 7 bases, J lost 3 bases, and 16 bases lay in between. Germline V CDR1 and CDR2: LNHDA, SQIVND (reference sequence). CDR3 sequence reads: CASKSPQGNNQPQHF. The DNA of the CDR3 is TGTGCCAGTAAGAGCCCTCAGGGAAACAATCAGCCCCAGCATTTT.

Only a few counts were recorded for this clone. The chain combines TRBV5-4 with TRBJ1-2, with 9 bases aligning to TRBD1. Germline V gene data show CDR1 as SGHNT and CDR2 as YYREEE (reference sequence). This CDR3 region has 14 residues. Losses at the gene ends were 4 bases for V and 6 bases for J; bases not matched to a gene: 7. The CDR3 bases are TGTGCCAGCAGCCCACTAGACAGGGGGAATGGCTACACCTTC. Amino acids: CASSPLDRGNGYTF.